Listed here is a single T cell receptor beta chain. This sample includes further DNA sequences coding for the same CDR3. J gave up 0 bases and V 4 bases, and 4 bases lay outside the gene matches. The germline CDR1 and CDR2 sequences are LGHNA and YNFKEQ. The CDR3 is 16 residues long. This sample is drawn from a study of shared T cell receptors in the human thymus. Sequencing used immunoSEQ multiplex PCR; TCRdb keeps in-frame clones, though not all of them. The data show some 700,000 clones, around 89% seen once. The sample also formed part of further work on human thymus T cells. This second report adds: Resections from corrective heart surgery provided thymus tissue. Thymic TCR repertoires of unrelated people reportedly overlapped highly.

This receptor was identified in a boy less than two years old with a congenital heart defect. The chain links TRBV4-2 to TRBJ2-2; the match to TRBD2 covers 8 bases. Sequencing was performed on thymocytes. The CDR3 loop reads CASSPSGSANTGELFF. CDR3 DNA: TGTGCCAGCAGCCCCAGCGGGAGCGCGAACACCGGGGAGCTGTTTTTT.